This T cell receptor beta chain appears in the sequencing data of a study of T cell responses to AZD1222 COVID-19 vaccine. Sequencing used immunoSEQ multiplex PCR; TCRdb keeps in-frame clones, though not all of them. The profile shows tens of thousands of clones, around 90% of them singletons. Trimming shortened V by 2 bases and J by 6 bases, and 11 bases separated the two germline ends. CDR1 and CDR2 (germline): ENHRY, SYGVKD. The CDR3 extends over 13 amino acids. The genes are TRBV10-3 and TRBJ2-7, with D possibly matching TRBD2 (5 bases). Sequencing was performed on peripheral blood, taken on day 0 of AZD1222 vaccination. The clonotype originates from an adult in good health. CDR3 amino acids: CAISEGSRGEQYF. CDR3 nucleotide sequence: TGTGCCATCAGTGAGGGCAGCCGGGGCGAGCAGTACTTC.